The 30 T cell receptor beta chains given below trace back to one sample, sequenced in a study of cytomegalovirus exposure and HLA in healthy donors. The repertoire was sequenced with immunoSEQ multiplex PCR; TCRdb's copy has only in-frame clones and lacks some. This table holds some 90,000 clones, about 96% found once. The source material was PBMCs. The source is a man younger than 35 in good health and CMV-seronegative.

The rearrangement links TRBV7-3 to TRBJ1-1; 8 bases are shared with TRBD1. Germline assignment: CDR1 SGHTA and CDR2 FQGTGA. This CDR3 has 14 residues. V was pared by 2 bases and J by 4 bases, with 3 bases of the junction left unmatched. The CDR3 here is CASSLQGAGTEAFF. As DNA, the CDR3 is TGTGCCAGCAGCTTACAGGGGGCGGGCACTGAAGCTTTCTTT.

The chain is built from TRBV27 and TRBJ1-2, with TRBD1 as a possible D gene (6 bases). This CDR3 spans 16 amino acids. Germline CDR1 MNHEY, CDR2 SMNVEV (reference sequence). V was cut by 3 bases and J by 1 base, with 15 bases left in between. CDR3 amino acids: CASSFEGHQFNYGYTF. CDR3 sequence (DNA): TGTGCCAGCAGTTTCGAGGGACACCAGTTTAACTATGGCTACACCTTC.

This sequence joins TRBV5-1 and TRBJ2-5, with D unresolved. CDR1 is SGHRS and CDR2 is YFSETQ in the germline V gene. The CDR3 extends over 13 amino acids. Trimming stripped 7 bases from V and 5 bases from J, with 15 bases between. CDR3 sequence reads: CASSPFIEETQYF. Written as DNA, the CDR3 is TGCGCCAGCTCGCCGTTTATCGAGGAGACCCAGTACTTC.

The V and J genes are TRBV5-1 and TRBJ1-4; 7 bases are a match to TRBD1. Unmatched junction bases numbered 3, after V lost 3 bases and J lost 4 bases. The V gene's germline CDR1 is SGHRS and CDR2 YFSETQ. The CDR3 covers 14 residues. The CDR3 nucleotides are TGCGCCAGCAGCTGGGGACAGTTTAATGAAAAACTGTTTTTT. Translating it yields CASSWGQFNEKLFF.

This clone was seen only once. The chain uses TRBV28 and TRBJ1-2; D might be TRBD1 (6 bases). This CDR3 contains 16 residues. V shed 6 bases and J shed 8 bases, with 25 bases lying between them. Germline V gene sequence: CDR1 MDHEN, CDR2 SYDVKM. The CDR3 protein is CASRIRQARLGEGYTF. In DNA, the CDR3 is TGTGCCAGCAGAATCAGACAGGCCCGCCTTGGTGAGGGCTACACCTTC.

This clone was seen once. The chain employs TRBV4-1 and TRBJ2-7; 7 bases are shared with TRBD2. Germline values: CDR1 MGHRA, CDR2 YSYEKL. This CDR3 is built from 18 residues. Trimming at V came to 0 bases and at J to 0 bases, leaving 11 bases not matched to a gene. CDR3 residues: CASSQEARGEANSYEQYF. The DNA of the CDR3 is TGCGCCAGCAGCCAAGAGGCCCGGGGGGAGGCGAACTCCTACGAGCAGTACTTC.

J is TRBJ1-4 and V is TRBV7-8, with D possibly being TRBD1 (5 bases). Trimming shortened V by 5 bases and J by 5 bases, and 9 bases separated the two germline ends. The CDR3 covers 13 residues. The germline V gene has CDR1 SGHVS and CDR2 FQNEAQ. The CDR3 coding sequence is TGTGCCAGCAGCCGAGCAGGGAATGAAAAACTGTTTTTT. Amino acids: CASSRAGNEKLFF. Full variable domain (rest looked up from reference TRBV7-8 and TRBJ1-4): GAGVSQSPRYKVAKRGQDVALRCDPISGHVSLFWYQQALGQGPEFLTYFQNEAQLDKSGLPSDRFFAERPEGSVSTLKIQRTQQEDSAVYLCASSRAGNEKLFFGSGTQLSVL.

The chain carries TRBV7-2 and TRBJ2-6; D unclear. From germline, CDR1 is SGHTA and CDR2 FQGNSA. The CDR3 is 14 amino acids. Trimming removed 5 bases from V and 1 base from J, with 6 bases in between. Here the CDR3 reads CASSVNSGANVLTF. The CDR3 nucleotides read TGTGCCAGCAGCGTCAATTCTGGGGCCAACGTCCTGACTTTC.

This sequence joins TRBV27 and TRBJ2-3, with 8 bases aligning to TRBD2. The junction had 3 bases not matched to a gene; V was cut back by 2 bases and J by 5 bases. The CDR3 is 14 residues long. Germline CDR1 reads MNHEY; CDR2 reads SMNVEV (reference sequence). The CDR3 loop is CASSLEREGDTQYF. The DNA for the CDR3 is TGTGCCAGCAGTTTAGAACGGGAGGGAGATACGCAGTATTTT.

V gene TRBV7-3 combines with J gene TRBJ2-3; 7 bases map to TRBD1. CDR3 length equals 14 residues. The V gene's germline CDR1 is SGHTA and CDR2 FQGTGA. With V trimmed by 5 bases and J by 6 bases, 8 bases remained unmatched. CDR3 in amino acids: CASSRNLTGDTQYF. CDR3 DNA sequence: TGTGCCAGCAGCCGAAACTTGACAGGGGATACGCAGTATTTT.

J is TRBJ2-7 and V is TRBV6-1; 9 positions match TRBD1. Germline values: CDR1 MNHNS, CDR2 SASEGT. The CDR3 runs to 14 residues. The V and J ends lost 6 bases and 2 bases, in that order; junction bases with no gene match: 5. The CDR3 protein is CASRMGQGAYEQYF. The CDR3 DNA follows: TGTGCCAGCAGGATGGGACAGGGAGCCTACGAGCAGTACTTC.

The genes are TRBV27 and TRBJ2-7; the match to TRBD1 covers 10 bases. Germline CDR1 MNHEY, CDR2 SMNVEV (reference sequence). The J segment lost 4 bases and the V segment lost 6 bases, leaving 9 bases of the junction unmatched. The CDR3 consists of 15 residues. CDR3 in DNA: TGTGCCAGCAGATCCTCCGGGACAGGGGCTTACGAGCAGTACGTC. This sequence encodes CASRSSGTGAYEQYV.

The V and J genes are TRBV7-9 and TRBJ2-7; D is uncertain. Trimming took 3 bases from V and 9 from J, leaving 12 bases between them. This CDR3 comprises 12 residues. Per the germline V gene, CDR1 is SEHNR and CDR2 is FQNEAQ (reference sequence). CDR3 in amino acids: CASSFAGSGQYF. CDR3 sequence (DNA): TGTGCCAGCAGCTTTGCCGGTTCTGGGCAGTACTTC. The entire variable domain, with the rest obtained from reference TRBV7-9 and TRBJ2-7, is as follows: DTGVSQNPRHKITKRGQNVTFRCDPISEHNRLYWYRQTLGQGPEFLTYFQNEAQLEKSRLLSDRFSAERPKGSFSTLEIQRTEQGDSAMYLCASSFAGSGQYFGPGTRLTVT.

This sequence joins TRBV10-3 and TRBJ2-1; 7 bases fit TRBD2. Germline V gene data show CDR1 as ENHRY and CDR2 as SYGVKD. The V segment lost 3 bases and the J segment 1 base; nucleotides outside the gene matches: 3. CDR3 length equals 15 residues. The DNA for the CDR3 is TGTGCCATCAGTGAAACTAGCGAGTCCTACAATGAGCAGTTCTTC. This translates into CAISETSESYNEQFF.

The genes are TRBV28 and TRBJ1-4; 8 bases align to TRBD1. The germline gives CDR1 MDHEN, CDR2 SYDVKM. With 3 bases clipped from V and 1 base from J, the junction kept 4 bases outside the gene matches. The CDR3 totals 16 residues. CDR3 residues: CASSFQGALTNEKLFF. The CDR3 DNA is TGTGCCAGCAGTTTTCAGGGGGCCCTAACTAATGAAAAACTGTTTTTT.

The rearrangement links TRBV6-5 to TRBJ1-1; D may be TRBD1 (6 bases). The CDR3 spans 15 residues. The V gene's germline CDR1 is MNHEY and CDR2 SVGAGI. V shed 2 bases and J shed 3 bases, with 13 bases lying between them. The CDR3 DNA is TGTGCCAGCAGTTACACGACTTCAGGGGACACTGAAGCTTTCTTT. Translating it yields CASSYTTSGDTEAFF.

This chain joins TRBV28 and TRBJ2-1; D is unresolved. The length of the CDR3 is 14 residues. Germline CDR1 is MDHEN and CDR2 is SYDVKM. The V and J ends lost 8 bases and 4 bases respectively, with 15 bases between them. The CDR3 sequence: CASSPPAEYNEQFF. The CDR3 DNA is TGTGCCAGCTCGCCCCCCGCCGAGTACAATGAGCAGTTCTTC. The full variable domain, in which reference TRBV28 and TRBJ2-1 provide the parts outside the CDR3, is DVKVTQSSRYLVKRTGEKVFLECVQDMDHENMFWYRQDPGLGLRLIYFSYDVKMKEKGDIPEGYSVSREKKERFSLILESASTNQTSMYLCASSPPAEYNEQFFGPGTRLTVL.

The V and J genes are TRBV10-1 and TRBJ2-1; 11 nucleotides agree with TRBD1. The CDR3 runs 15 residues. Trimming cost V 3 bases and J 7 bases; bases outside gene matches: 5. Germline assignment: CDR1 WNHNN and CDR2 SYGVQD (reference sequence). The CDR3 is CASSDLGTGGNEQFF. In nucleotides, the CDR3 is TGCGCCAGCAGTGACTTGGGGACAGGGGGGAATGAGCAGTTCTTC.

A note on this clone: Germline is not matched at one junction end, which may reflect a read error. The sample has other DNA sequences that encode this CDR3 too. The chain couples TRBV2 to TRBJ2-7; tentative D call: TRBD2 (6 bases). Germline CDR1 reads SNHLY; CDR2 reads FYNNEI. The length of the CDR3 is 13 residues. The CDR3 coding sequence is TGTGCCAGCAGACCCGGGAGCTCCTATGAGCAGTACTTC. Its protein is CASRPGSSYEQYF.

V usage is TRBV2 and J usage is TRBJ2-5; the D gene is possibly TRBD2 (5 bases). Deletions cut 4 bases from V and 4 bases from J, with 13 bases between. The CDR3 contains 14 residues. Germline V gives CDR1 SNHLY, CDR2 FYNNEI. This CDR3 is CASSGGRGSETQYF. CDR3 coding DNA: TGTGCCAGCAGTGGTGGGAGAGGGTCAGAGACCCAGTACTTC.

The chain is built from TRBV7-9 and TRBJ1-2; 7 nucleotides align to TRBD1. The CDR3 totals 13 residues. V lost 4 bases to trimming and J lost 4 bases; unmatched junction nucleotides: 3. Per germline, CDR1 SEHNR and CDR2 FQNEAQ (reference sequence). The CDR3 reads CASSWDSSYGYTF. CDR3 sequence (DNA): TGTGCCAGCAGCTGGGACAGCAGCTATGGCTACACCTTC.

This clone has a single count. The chain recombines TRBV19 with TRBJ2-2; TRBD2 might be the D (6 bases). CDR3 length: 15 residues. The V end lost 5 bases, the J end lost 4 bases, and 14 bases lay between the germline ends. Germline V gene data show CDR1 as LNHDA and CDR2 as SQIVND (reference sequence). The CDR3 DNA reads as TGTGCCAGTAGTCCGCGACTGGGACTCACCGGGGAGCTGTTTTTT. Protein sequence: CASSPRLGLTGELFF. Using reference TRBV19 and TRBJ2-2 for the parts outside the CDR3, the full variable domain is DGGITQSPKYLFRKEGQNVTLSCEQNLNHDAMYWYRQDPGQGLRLIYYSQIVNDFQKGDIAEGYSVSREKKESFPLTVTSAQKNPTAFYLCASSPRLGLTGELFFGEGSRLTVL.

The genes are TRBV30 and TRBJ1-5, with 8 nucleotides matching TRBD1. Germline V gene sequence: CDR1 GTSNPN, CDR2 SVGIG (reference sequence). J lost 6 bases, V lost 4 bases, and 11 bases had no gene match. CDR3 size: 15 residues. This CDR3 reads CAWNDGAGGSQPQHF. The CDR3 DNA sequence: TGTGCCTGGAACGATGGGGCAGGGGGCAGTCAGCCCCAGCATTTT.

CDR3 nucleotides: TGTGCCTGGAGGCACGGGGGGCATTCCTACAATGAGCAGTTCTTC. Translation: CAWRHGGHSYNEQFF. The genes are TRBV30 and TRBJ2-1, with a possible D match to TRBD2 (7 bases). The germline V and J ends were trimmed by 3 bases and 1 base, with 13 bases remaining between them. The CDR3 spans 15 residues. Germline loops: CDR1 GTSNPN, CDR2 SVGIG (reference sequence).

CDR3 sequence: CASTGFHEQYF. The DNA of the CDR3 is TGCGCCAGCACAGGGTTCCACGAGCAGTACTTC. The chain uses TRBV5-1 and TRBJ2-7, with D perhaps matching TRBD1 (5 bases). Germline loops: CDR1 SGHRS, CDR2 YFSETQ. With 6 bases removed from V and 5 bases from J, the gap between germline ends came to 9 bases. The CDR3 runs to 11 residues. Filled out from reference TRBV5-1 and TRBJ2-7, the complete variable domain reads KAGVTQTPRYLIKTRGQQVTLSCSPISGHRSVSWYQQTPGQGLQFLFEYFSETQRNKGNFPGRFSGRQFSNSRSEMNVSTLELGDSALYLCASTGFHEQYFGPGTRLTVT.

In its sample, this clone was seen once. V and J are TRBV18 and TRBJ2-7, with D possibly matching TRBD2 (5 bases). The CDR3 loop spans 16 amino acids. The V and J ends lost 3 bases and 0 bases respectively, with 15 bases between them. Germline CDR1 is KGHSH and CDR2 is LQKENI. Here the CDR3 reads CASSPPLGDYSYEQYF. The CDR3, as DNA: TGTGCCAGCTCACCCCCGTTGGGCGACTACTCCTACGAGCAGTACTTC.

J is TRBJ2-1 and V is TRBV19; 8 bases map to TRBD2. Germline V gene lookup returns CDR1 LNHDA and CDR2 SQIVND (reference sequence). Trimming cost V 9 bases and J 2 bases; bases outside gene matches: 6. There are 14 residues in the CDR3. As DNA, the CDR3 is TGTGCCAGCTCGGGACTAGGTCCCTACAATGAGCAGTTCTTC. Translation gives CASSGLGPYNEQFF. Full variable domain (outside the CDR3, taken from reference TRBV19 and TRBJ2-1): DGGITQSPKYLFRKEGQNVTLSCEQNLNHDAMYWYRQDPGQGLRLIYYSQIVNDFQKGDIAEGYSVSREKKESFPLTVTSAQKNPTAFYLCASSGLGPYNEQFFGPGTRLTVL.

This chain joins TRBV5-8 and TRBJ2-6, with 9 bases fitting TRBD1. With V trimmed by 3 bases and J by 4 bases, 8 bases remained unmatched. Germline V gene data show CDR1 as SGHTS and CDR2 as YDEGEE. The CDR3 is 17 residues long. The CDR3 DNA sequence: TGTGCCAGCAGCTGGGTCAGGACAGGGGCCGGGGCCAACGTCCTGACTTTC. Amino acid sequence: CASSWVRTGAGANVLTF.

This rearrangement joins TRBV19 to TRBJ2-1; D is possibly TRBD1 (6 bases). The CDR3 spans 14 residues. V was trimmed by 4 bases and J by 1 base, leaving 8 bases between them. Per the germline V gene, CDR1 is LNHDA and CDR2 is SQIVND (reference sequence). CDR3 loop: CASSRQGSYNEQFF. The CDR3 DNA reads TGTGCCAGTAGTAGGCAGGGGTCCTACAATGAGCAGTTCTTC.

The rearrangement links TRBV7-9 to TRBJ2-1; TRBD2 agrees at 7 bases. The germline V gene has CDR1 SEHNR and CDR2 FQNEAQ (reference sequence). The CDR3 consists of 16 residues. J gave up 7 bases and V 3 bases, and 12 bases lay outside the gene matches. The CDR3 is CASSFPWEGLINEQFF. CDR3 nucleotides: TGTGCCAGCAGCTTTCCATGGGAGGGACTAATAAATGAGCAGTTCTTC.